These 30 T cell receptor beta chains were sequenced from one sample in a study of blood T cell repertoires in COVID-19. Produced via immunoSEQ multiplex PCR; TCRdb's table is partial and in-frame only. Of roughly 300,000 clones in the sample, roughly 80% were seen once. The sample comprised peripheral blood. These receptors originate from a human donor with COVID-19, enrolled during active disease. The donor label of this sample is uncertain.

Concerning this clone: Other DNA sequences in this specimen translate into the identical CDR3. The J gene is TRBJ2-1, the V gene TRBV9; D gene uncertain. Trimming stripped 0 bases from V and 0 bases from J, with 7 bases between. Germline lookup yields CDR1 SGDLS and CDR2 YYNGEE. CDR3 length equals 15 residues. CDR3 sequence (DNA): TGTGCCAGCAGCGTAGTCGGTAGCTCCTACAATGAGCAGTTCTTC. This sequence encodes CASSVVGSSYNEQFF.

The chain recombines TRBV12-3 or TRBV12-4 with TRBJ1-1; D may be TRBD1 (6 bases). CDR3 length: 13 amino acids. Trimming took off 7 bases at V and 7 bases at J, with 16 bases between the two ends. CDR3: CASTPIEGGEAFF. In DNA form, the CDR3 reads TGTGCCAGCACTCCCATCGAAGGGGGTGAAGCTTTCTTT.

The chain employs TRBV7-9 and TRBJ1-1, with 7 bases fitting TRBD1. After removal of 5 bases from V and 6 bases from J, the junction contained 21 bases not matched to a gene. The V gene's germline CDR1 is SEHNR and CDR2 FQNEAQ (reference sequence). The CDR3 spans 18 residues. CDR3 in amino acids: CASSLARDRDPFLSEAFF. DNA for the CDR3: TGTGCCAGCAGCCTTGCCCGAGACAGGGACCCTTTTTTGTCTGAAGCTTTCTTT.

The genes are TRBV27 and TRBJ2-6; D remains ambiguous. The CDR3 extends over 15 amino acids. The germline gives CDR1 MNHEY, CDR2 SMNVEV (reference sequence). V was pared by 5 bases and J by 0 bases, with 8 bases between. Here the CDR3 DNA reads TGTGCCAGCAGTCCGCGTAACTCTGGGGCCAACGTCCTGACTTTC. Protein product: CASSPRNSGANVLTF.

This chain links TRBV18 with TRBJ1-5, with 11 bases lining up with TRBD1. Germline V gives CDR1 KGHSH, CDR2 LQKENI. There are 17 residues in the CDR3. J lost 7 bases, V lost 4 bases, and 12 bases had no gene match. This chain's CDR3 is CASSRSPGQGGLQPQHF. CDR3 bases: TGTGCCAGCTCACGGTCCCCGGGACAGGGGGGGTTGCAGCCCCAGCATTTT.

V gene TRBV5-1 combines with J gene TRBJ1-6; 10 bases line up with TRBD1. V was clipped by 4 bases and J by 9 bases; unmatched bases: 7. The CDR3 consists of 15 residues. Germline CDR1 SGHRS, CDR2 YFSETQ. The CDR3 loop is CASSVMTGGISPLHF. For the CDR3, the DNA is TGCGCCAGCAGCGTTATGACAGGGGGCATTTCACCCCTCCACTTT.

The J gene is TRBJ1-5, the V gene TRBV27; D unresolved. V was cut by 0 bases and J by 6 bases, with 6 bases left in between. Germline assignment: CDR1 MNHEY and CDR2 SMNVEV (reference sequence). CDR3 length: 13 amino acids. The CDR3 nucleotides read TGTGCCAGCAGTTTATCCCACGGTCAGCCCCAGCATTTT. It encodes CASSLSHGQPQHF.

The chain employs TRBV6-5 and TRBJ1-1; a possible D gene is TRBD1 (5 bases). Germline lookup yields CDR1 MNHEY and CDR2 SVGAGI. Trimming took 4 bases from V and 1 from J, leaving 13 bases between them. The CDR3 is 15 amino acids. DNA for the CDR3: TGTGCCAGCAGTTTGACCCTAGGACAGAACACTGAAGCTTTCTTT. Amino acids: CASSLTLGQNTEAFF.

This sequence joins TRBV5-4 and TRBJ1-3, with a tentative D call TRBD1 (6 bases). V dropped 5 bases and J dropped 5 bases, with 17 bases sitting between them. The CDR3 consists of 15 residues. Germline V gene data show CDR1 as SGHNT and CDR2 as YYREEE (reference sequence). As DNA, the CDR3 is TGTGCCAGCAGTTATGGGGGGGGCTCGAGAAACACCATATATTTT. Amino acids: CASSYGGGSRNTIYF. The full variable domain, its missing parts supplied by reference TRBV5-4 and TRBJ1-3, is ETGVTQSPTHLIKTRGQQVTLRCSSQSGHNTVSWYQQALGQGPQFIFQYYREEENGRGNFPPRFSGLQFPNYSSELNVNALELDDSALYLCASSYGGGSRNTIYFGEGSWLTVV.

CDR3 loop: CASSINAGRGGTQYF. The CDR3 DNA reads as TGTGCCAGTAGTATCAATGCCGGCAGGGGTGGGACCCAGTACTTC. This sequence joins TRBV19 and TRBJ2-5, with a possible D match to TRBD1 (6 bases). The germline gives CDR1 LNHDA, CDR2 SQIVND (reference sequence). Between the trimmed V and J ends, which lost 3 bases and 7 bases, there was a span of 18 bases. The CDR3 spans 15 residues. Looking up the rest from reference TRBV19 and TRBJ2-5 gives the full variable domain: DGGITQSPKYLFRKEGQNVTLSCEQNLNHDAMYWYRQDPGQGLRLIYYSQIVNDFQKGDIAEGYSVSREKKESFPLTVTSAQKNPTAFYLCASSINAGRGGTQYFGPGTRLLVL.

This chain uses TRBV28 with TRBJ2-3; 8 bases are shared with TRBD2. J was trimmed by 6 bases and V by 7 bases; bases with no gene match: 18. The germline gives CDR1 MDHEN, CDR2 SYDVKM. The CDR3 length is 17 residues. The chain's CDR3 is CASTPGFAGGRSDTQYF. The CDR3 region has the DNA TGTGCCAGCACCCCTGGATTTGCGGGAGGCCGGTCGGATACGCAGTATTTT.

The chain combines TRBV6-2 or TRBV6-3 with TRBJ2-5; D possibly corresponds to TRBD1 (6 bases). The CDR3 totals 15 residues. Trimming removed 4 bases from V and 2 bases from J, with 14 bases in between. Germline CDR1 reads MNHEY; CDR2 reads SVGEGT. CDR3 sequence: CASSLTGILQETQYF. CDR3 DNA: TGTGCCAGCAGTTTAACAGGGATCCTACAAGAGACCCAGTACTTC.

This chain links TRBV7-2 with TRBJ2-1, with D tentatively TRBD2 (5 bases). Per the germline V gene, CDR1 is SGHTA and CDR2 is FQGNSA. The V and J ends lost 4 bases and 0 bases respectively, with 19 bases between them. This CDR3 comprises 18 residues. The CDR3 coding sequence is TGTGCCAGCAGCTCACGAAACGTAGGGAGATTCTCCTACAATGAGCAGTTCTTC. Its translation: CASSSRNVGRFSYNEQFF. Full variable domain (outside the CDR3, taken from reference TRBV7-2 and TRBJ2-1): GAGVSQSPSNKVTEKGKDVELRCDPISGHTALYWYRQSLGQGLEFLIYFQGNSAPDKSGLPSDRFSAERTGGSVSTLTIQRTQQEDSAVYLCASSSRNVGRFSYNEQFFGPGTRLTVL.

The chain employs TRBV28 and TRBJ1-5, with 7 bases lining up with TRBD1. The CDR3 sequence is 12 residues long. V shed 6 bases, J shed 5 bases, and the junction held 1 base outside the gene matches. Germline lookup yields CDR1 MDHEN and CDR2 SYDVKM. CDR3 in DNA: TGTGCCAGCAGGACAGGGTATCAGCCCCAGCATTTT. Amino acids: CASRTGYQPQHF.

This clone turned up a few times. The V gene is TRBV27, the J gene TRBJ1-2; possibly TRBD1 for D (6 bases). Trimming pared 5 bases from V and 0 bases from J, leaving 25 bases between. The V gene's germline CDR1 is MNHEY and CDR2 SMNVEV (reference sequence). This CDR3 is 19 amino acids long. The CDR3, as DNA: TGTGCCAGCAGTCCGATCAGGGGAAGGGCAATTGTAACTAACTATGGCTACACCTTC. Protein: CASSPIRGRAIVTNYGYTF.

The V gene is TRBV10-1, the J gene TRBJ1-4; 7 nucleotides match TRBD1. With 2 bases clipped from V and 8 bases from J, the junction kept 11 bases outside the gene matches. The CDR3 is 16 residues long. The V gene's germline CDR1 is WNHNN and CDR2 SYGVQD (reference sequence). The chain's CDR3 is CASSERTGGAPEKLFF. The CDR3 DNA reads TGCGCCAGCAGTGAGAGGACAGGAGGAGCGCCCGAAAAACTGTTTTTT.

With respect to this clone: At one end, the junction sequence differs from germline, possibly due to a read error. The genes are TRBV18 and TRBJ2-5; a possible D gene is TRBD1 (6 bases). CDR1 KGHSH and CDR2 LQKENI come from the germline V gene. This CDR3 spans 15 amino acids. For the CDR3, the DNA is TGTGCCAGCTCACCCCGGAGGACAGACCAAGGGACCCAGTACTTC. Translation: CASSPRRTDQGTQYF.

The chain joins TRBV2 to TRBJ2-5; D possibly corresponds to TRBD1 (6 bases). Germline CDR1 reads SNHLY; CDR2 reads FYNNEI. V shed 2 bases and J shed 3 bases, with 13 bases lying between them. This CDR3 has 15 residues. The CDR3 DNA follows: TGTGCCAGCAGTGAAATCGTGGCAGGGGAAGAGACCCAGTACTTC. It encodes CASSEIVAGEETQYF.

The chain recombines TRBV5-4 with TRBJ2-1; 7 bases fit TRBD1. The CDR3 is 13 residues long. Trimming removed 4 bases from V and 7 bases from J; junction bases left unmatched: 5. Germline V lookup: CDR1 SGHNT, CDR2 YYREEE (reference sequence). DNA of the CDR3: TGTGCCAGCAGCATGGGACAGCCGAATGAGCAGTTCTTC. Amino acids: CASSMGQPNEQFF.

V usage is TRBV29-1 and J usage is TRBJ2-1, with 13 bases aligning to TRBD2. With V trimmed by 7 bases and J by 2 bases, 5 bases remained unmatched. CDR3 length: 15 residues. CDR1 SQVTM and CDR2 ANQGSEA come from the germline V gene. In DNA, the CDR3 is TGCAGCGCAGGACTAGCGGGAGCGGCCTACAATGAGCAGTTCTTC. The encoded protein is CSAGLAGAAYNEQFF.

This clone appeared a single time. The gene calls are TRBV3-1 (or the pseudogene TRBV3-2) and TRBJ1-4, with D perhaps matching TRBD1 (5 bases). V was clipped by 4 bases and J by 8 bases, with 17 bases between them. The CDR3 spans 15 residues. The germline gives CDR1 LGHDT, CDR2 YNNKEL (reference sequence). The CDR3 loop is CASSLVGGTLEKLFF. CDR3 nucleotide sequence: TGTGCCAGCAGCCTCGTCGGGGGGACGTTGGAAAAACTGTTTTTT.

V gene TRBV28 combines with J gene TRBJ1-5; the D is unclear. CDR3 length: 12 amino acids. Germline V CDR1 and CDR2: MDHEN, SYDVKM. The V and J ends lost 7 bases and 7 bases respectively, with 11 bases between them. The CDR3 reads CASNKGVQPQHF. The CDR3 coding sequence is TGTGCCAGCAACAAGGGAGTCCAGCCCCAGCATTTT.

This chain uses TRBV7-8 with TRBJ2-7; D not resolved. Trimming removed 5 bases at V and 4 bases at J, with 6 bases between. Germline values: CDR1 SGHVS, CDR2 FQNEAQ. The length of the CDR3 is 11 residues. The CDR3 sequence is CASSPLYEQYF. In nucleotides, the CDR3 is TGTGCCAGCAGCCCCCTTTACGAGCAGTACTTC.

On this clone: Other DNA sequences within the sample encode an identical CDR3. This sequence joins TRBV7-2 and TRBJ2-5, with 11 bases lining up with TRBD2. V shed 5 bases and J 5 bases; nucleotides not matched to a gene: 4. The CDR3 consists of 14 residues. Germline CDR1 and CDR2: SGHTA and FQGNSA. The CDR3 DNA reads TGTGCCAGCAGCCAGGGACTAGCGGAGGAGACCCAGTACTTC. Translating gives CASSQGLAEETQYF.

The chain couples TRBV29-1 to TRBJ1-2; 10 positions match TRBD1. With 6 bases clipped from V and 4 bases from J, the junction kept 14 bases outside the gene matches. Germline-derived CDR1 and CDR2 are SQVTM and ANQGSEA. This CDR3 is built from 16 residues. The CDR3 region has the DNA TGCAGCGTGCCGGGACAGGGGCTGGGGAAATCCTATGGCTACACCTTC. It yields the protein CSVPGQGLGKSYGYTF.

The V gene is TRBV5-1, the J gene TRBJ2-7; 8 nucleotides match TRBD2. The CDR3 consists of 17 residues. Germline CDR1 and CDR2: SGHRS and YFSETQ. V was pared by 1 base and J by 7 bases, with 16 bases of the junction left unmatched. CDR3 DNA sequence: TGCGCCAGCAGCTTGCGATACCCGCCGGGGGGGCTGGGAGAGCAGTACTTC. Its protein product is CASSLRYPPGGLGEQYF.

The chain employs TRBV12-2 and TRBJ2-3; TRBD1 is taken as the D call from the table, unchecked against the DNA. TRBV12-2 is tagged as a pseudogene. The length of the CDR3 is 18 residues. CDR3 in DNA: TGTGCAAGTCGCTTACGCCTCCACAGGGAGTCGGCGACAGATACGCAGTATTTT. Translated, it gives CASRLRLHRESATDTQYF.

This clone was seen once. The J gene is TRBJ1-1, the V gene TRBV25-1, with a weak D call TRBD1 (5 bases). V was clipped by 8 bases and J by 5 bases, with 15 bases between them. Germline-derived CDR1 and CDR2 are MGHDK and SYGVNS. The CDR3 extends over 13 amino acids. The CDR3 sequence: CASGGKVGTEAFF. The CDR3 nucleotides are TGTGCCAGCGGGGGGAAAGTGGGAACTGAAGCTTTCTTT.

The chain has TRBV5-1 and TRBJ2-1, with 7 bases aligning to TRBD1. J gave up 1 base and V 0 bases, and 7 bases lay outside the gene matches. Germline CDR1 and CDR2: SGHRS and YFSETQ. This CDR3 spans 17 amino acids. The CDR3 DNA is TGCGCCAGCAGCTTGGCATTGGACAGGCAATCCTACAATGAGCAGTTCTTC. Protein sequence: CASSLALDRQSYNEQFF.

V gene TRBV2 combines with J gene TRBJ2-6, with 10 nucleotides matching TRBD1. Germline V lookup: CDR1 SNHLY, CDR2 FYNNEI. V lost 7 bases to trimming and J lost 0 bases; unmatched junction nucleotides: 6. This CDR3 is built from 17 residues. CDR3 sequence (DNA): TGTGCCAGCAATTGGAGGACAGGGGGCTCTGGGGCCAACGTCCTGACTTTC. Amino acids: CASNWRTGGSGANVLTF.